The 16 T cell receptor beta chains below come from one sample, sequenced in a study of OX40 agonist ivuxolimab in advanced cancers. Using immunoSEQ multiplex PCR, the repertoire was profiled, and TCRdb retains in-frame clones only, with some absent. In the table there are about 38,000 clones, 70% to 90% of which are singletons. The sequencing here drew on CD4+ or CD8+ T cells sorted from blood, taken in a trial of the OX40 agonist ivuxolimab. Receptors were obtained from an adult with an advanced solid tumor such as melanoma, head and neck, liver or kidney cancer.

The rearrangement links TRBV6-6 to TRBJ1-6, with no clear D. CDR1 MNHNY and CDR2 SVGAGI come from the germline V gene (reference sequence). The CDR3 runs 11 residues. Trimming took off 10 bases at V and 5 bases at J, with 6 bases between the two ends. Written as DNA, the CDR3 is TGTGCCACCCAGGATAATTCACCCCTCCACTTT. Protein: CATQDNSPLHF.

V and J are TRBV7-9 and TRBJ1-2; 9 bases match TRBD1. This CDR3 spans 16 amino acids. V lost 5 bases to trimming and J lost 8 bases; unmatched junction nucleotides: 15. In germline, CDR1 is SEHNR, CDR2 FQNEAQ (reference sequence). The CDR3 reads CASSPGRGTGYEGYTF. The CDR3 nucleotides are TGTGCCAGCAGCCCTGGGAGGGGGACAGGGTACGAAGGCTACACCTTC.

V gene TRBV5-6 combines with J gene TRBJ2-7; D is tentatively TRBD1 or TRBD2 (5 bases each). Trimming removed 4 bases at V and 3 bases at J, with 14 bases between. This CDR3 is 14 amino acids long. Germline V gene data show CDR1 as SGHDT and CDR2 as YYEEEE. For the CDR3, the DNA is TGTGCCAGCAGCCCCCGAGGGGCTGTCTACGAGCAGTACTTC. It specifies CASSPRGAVYEQYF.

This chain connects TRBV11-1 to TRBJ1-1; TRBD1 might be the D (5 bases). The CDR3 is 16 residues long. Trimming cost V 1 base and J 3 bases, with 15 bases left between them. The V gene's germline CDR1 is SGHAT and CDR2 FQDESV (reference sequence). The CDR3 bases are TGTGCCAGCAGCTTAGGGAAGGGGCGGTACGACACTGAAGCTTTCTTT. It is translated as CASSLGKGRYDTEAFF. The full variable domain, with the rest looked up from reference TRBV11-1 and TRBJ1-1, is EAEVAQSPRYKITEKSQAVAFWCDPISGHATLYWYRQILGQGPELLVQFQDESVVDDSQLPKDRFSAERLKGVDSTLKIQPAELGDSAMYLCASSLGKGRYDTEAFFGQGTRLTVV.

V is TRBV27 and J is TRBJ2-1, with 9 bases fitting TRBD2. With V trimmed by 3 bases and J by 2 bases, 5 bases remained unmatched. CDR1 MNHEY and CDR2 SMNVEV come from the germline V gene (reference sequence). The CDR3 has 16 residues. The CDR3 coding sequence is TGTGCCAGCAGTTTCACCGGGACTAGCACCTACAATGAGCAGTTCTTC. The encoded protein is CASSFTGTSTYNEQFF.

The rearrangement uses TRBV5-4 and TRBJ2-7; 9 bases map to TRBD1. Germline V gene lookup returns CDR1 SGHNT and CDR2 YYREEE (reference sequence). There are 15 residues in the CDR3. V shed 0 bases, J shed 1 base, and the junction held 2 bases outside the gene matches. Written as DNA, the CDR3 is TGTGCCAGCAGCTTGGGACAGGGGGTATCCTACGAGCAGTACTTC. The encoded protein is CASSLGQGVSYEQYF.

This clone came up once. This sequence joins TRBV5-5 and TRBJ2-7; D gene uncertain. Per germline, CDR1 SGHKS and CDR2 YYEKEE (reference sequence). With 1 base removed from V and 2 bases from J, the gap between germline ends came to 10 bases. There are 14 residues in the CDR3. Here the CDR3 reads CASSLTQHTYEQYF. The CDR3 DNA reads TGTGCCAGCAGCTTGACACAGCATACCTACGAGCAGTACTTC.

V usage is TRBV11-3 and J usage is TRBJ2-3; D perhaps matches TRBD1 (5 bases). Trimming took off 4 bases at V and 5 bases at J, with 7 bases between the two ends. This CDR3 spans 12 amino acids. Germline V CDR1 and CDR2: SGHNT, YENEEA. The CDR3: CASSWGEDTQYF. As DNA, the CDR3 is TGTGCCAGCAGCTGGGGCGAAGATACGCAGTATTTT.

The chain is built from TRBV11-2 and TRBJ1-1; tentative D call: TRBD1 (5 bases). The germline V and J ends were trimmed by 6 bases and 3 bases, with 11 bases remaining between them. The CDR3 extends over 13 amino acids. Per germline, CDR1 SGHAT and CDR2 FQNNGV. The CDR3 nucleotides read TGTGCCAGCAGTCAGGGACCCTACACTGAAGCTTTCTTT. Encoded protein: CASSQGPYTEAFF.

The V call is TRBV30, the J call TRBJ2-7; the D is unclear. V was pared by 4 bases and J by 3 bases, with 10 bases between. From germline, CDR1 is GTSNPN and CDR2 SVGIG (reference sequence). The CDR3 has 12 amino acids. The CDR3 DNA is TGTGCCTGGATCGTCTCGGGCTACGAGCAGTACTTC. Protein product: CAWIVSGYEQYF.

A single count supports this clone. This rearrangement joins TRBV4-1 to TRBJ1-1; 8 bases are a match to TRBD1. The CDR3 has 13 residues. V was pared by 3 bases and J by 4 bases, with 1 base of the junction left unmatched. Looked up from germline, CDR1 is MGHRA and CDR2 is YSYEKL. CDR3 coding DNA: TGCGCCAGCAGCCAGACAGGGGTCACTGAAGCTTTCTTT. As protein: CASSQTGVTEAFF.

The V call is TRBV7-9, the J call TRBJ2-1, with D perhaps matching TRBD2 (5 bases). The CDR3 covers 14 residues. From germline, CDR1 is SEHNR and CDR2 FQNEAQ (reference sequence). V was pared by 1 base and J by 9 bases, with 13 bases between. The CDR3 DNA is TGTGCCAGCAGCTTAGTAGAGCTAGCTTCTGAGCAGTTCTTC. Its translation: CASSLVELASEQFF.

The rearrangement joins TRBV27 to TRBJ1-4; D gene ambiguous. The CDR3 length is 15 residues. The germline V and J ends were trimmed by 3 bases and 3 bases, with 11 bases remaining between them. The germline gives CDR1 MNHEY, CDR2 SMNVEV (reference sequence). The CDR3 DNA reads TGTGCCAGCAGTTTCATCAGAGGCCCTAATGAAAAACTGTTTTTT. Translation gives CASSFIRGPNEKLFF. The full variable domain, with the rest looked up from reference TRBV27 and TRBJ1-4, is EAQVTQNPRYLITVTGKKLTVTCSQNMNHEYMSWYRQDPGLGLRQIYYSMNVEVTDKGDVPEGYKVSRKEKRNFPLILESPSPNQTSLYFCASSFIRGPNEKLFFGSGTQLSVL.

This clone was counted a single time. The rearrangement joins TRBV9 to TRBJ2-7; perhaps TRBD2 as D (6 bases). The germline V gene has CDR1 SGDLS and CDR2 YYNGEE. The CDR3 is 12 amino acids. Trimming left V 1 base short and J 7 bases short, with 9 bases between. The CDR3 bases are TGTGCCAGCAGCGTATGGGCGGGGGAGCAGTACTTC. As protein: CASSVWAGEQYF.

This chain connects TRBV19 to TRBJ1-5; TRBD1 might be the D (5 bases). The V gene's germline CDR1 is LNHDA and CDR2 SQIVND (reference sequence). The length of the CDR3 is 15 residues. V was shortened by 6 bases and J by 0 bases, with 12 bases between the two germline ends. The chain's CDR3 is CASRTGAYSNQPQHF. The CDR3 DNA follows: TGTGCCAGTAGGACCGGGGCTTATAGCAATCAGCCCCAGCATTTT.

The chain joins TRBV7-2 to TRBJ2-1, with 9 bases identical to TRBD2. Germline V gives CDR1 SGHTA, CDR2 FQGNSA. After removal of 5 bases from V and 9 bases from J, the junction contained 8 bases not matched to a gene. The CDR3 is 14 residues long. CDR3 region: CASSHSGGNGEQFF. CDR3 in DNA: TGTGCCAGCAGCCACAGCGGGGGGAACGGTGAGCAGTTCTTC.